These 10 T cell receptor beta chains were sequenced from one sample in a study of blood T cell repertoires in COVID-19. TCRdb's table, derived via immunoSEQ multiplex PCR, lists solely in-frame clones and lacks some. The sample includes some 220,000 clones, about 86% of them seen just once. The sample consisted of PBMCs or T cells enriched from blood (not recorded which). These receptors all stem from a woman in her thirties or forties with acute COVID-19.

J is TRBJ1-4 and V is TRBV3-1 (or the pseudogene TRBV3-2), with a tentative D call TRBD1 (5 bases). From germline, CDR1 is LGHDT and CDR2 YNNKEL (reference sequence). This CDR3 comprises 14 residues. Trimming shortened V by 4 bases and J by 4 bases, and 10 bases separated the two germline ends. The CDR3 is CASSRMGGNEKLFF. The CDR3 nucleotides are TGTGCCAGCAGCCGGATGGGGGGTAATGAAAAACTGTTTTTT.

This chain uses TRBV4-1 with TRBJ1-1; 9 positions match TRBD1. Germline V lookup: CDR1 MGHRA, CDR2 YSYEKL. Trimming took 1 base from V and 0 from J; bases not matched to a gene: 15. CDR3 length equals 20 residues. CDR3 sequence reads: CASSQVWSGTGTLVNTEAFF. CDR3 in DNA: TGCGCCAGCAGCCAAGTTTGGTCCGGGACAGGGACTTTGGTGAACACTGAAGCTTTCTTT.

The table lists this clone with a few counts. This CDR3 is CASSIRDSGTNEQFF. In DNA, the CDR3 is TGTGCCAGTAGTATCCGTGATAGCGGGACCAATGAGCAGTTCTTC. The chain joins TRBV19 to TRBJ2-1, with 8 bases lining up with TRBD2. This CDR3 comprises 15 residues. Trimming took 3 bases from V and 6 from J; bases not matched to a gene: 7. Germline V gene lookup returns CDR1 LNHDA and CDR2 SQIVND (reference sequence).

This clone appeared a single time. The chain uses TRBV7-2 and TRBJ2-5, with TRBD2 identical over 10 bases. Unmatched junction bases numbered 9, after V lost 7 bases and J lost 1 base. CDR1 SGHTA and CDR2 FQGNSA come from the germline V gene. This CDR3 contains 16 residues. In DNA form, the CDR3 reads TGTGCCAGCACCTATCTAGCGGGGGTTTTCCAAGAGACCCAGTACTTC. As protein: CASTYLAGVFQETQYF.

The gene calls are TRBV30 and TRBJ1-5; D is uncertain. With 4 bases removed from V and 0 bases from J, the gap between germline ends came to 4 bases. Germline V gives CDR1 GTSNPN, CDR2 SVGIG (reference sequence). CDR3 length: 12 residues. The CDR3 here is CAWTGSNQPQHF. The CDR3 coding sequence is TGTGCCTGGACAGGTAGCAATCAGCCCCAGCATTTT.

The chain joins TRBV11-2 to TRBJ1-5; unclear D gene. The CDR3 runs 17 residues. Trimming took off 0 bases at V and 5 bases at J, with 17 bases between the two ends. Germline V gene lookup returns CDR1 SGHAT and CDR2 FQNNGV. As DNA, the CDR3 is TGTGCCAGCAGCTTAGAAGGCGGCCGAGGTCGGGATCAGCCCCAGCATTTT. This translates into CASSLEGGRGRDQPQHF. The entire variable domain, with the rest obtained from reference TRBV11-2 and TRBJ1-5, is as follows: EAGVAQSPRYKIIEKRQSVAFWCNPISGHATLYWYQQILGQGPKLLIQFQNNGVVDDSQLPKDRFSAERLKGVDSTLKIQPAKLEDSAVYLCASSLEGGRGRDQPQHFGDGTRLSIL.

V gene TRBV28 combines with J gene TRBJ2-3; 7 bases are shared with TRBD1. This CDR3 has 17 amino acids. Germline V lookup: CDR1 MDHEN, CDR2 SYDVKM. V dropped 7 bases and J dropped 1; count of bases not matched to a gene: 14. CDR3 sequence reads: CASINTPGTARTDTQYF. CDR3 coding DNA: TGTGCCAGCATCAACACCCCCGGGACAGCCCGCACAGATACGCAGTATTTT. Based on the CDR3 plus reference TRBV28 and TRBJ2-3, the full variable domain is DVKVTQSSRYLVKRTGEKVFLECVQDMDHENMFWYRQDPGLGLRLIYFSYDVKMKEKGDIPEGYSVSREKKERFSLILESASTNQTSMYLCASINTPGTARTDTQYFGPGTRLTVL.

The chain joins TRBV15 to TRBJ2-7; 10 positions match TRBD2. Germline V gene lookup returns CDR1 LNHNV and CDR2 YYDKDF (reference sequence). The CDR3 contains 15 residues. V lost 8 bases and J lost 3; bases outside the gene matches: 10. The CDR3 DNA reads as TGTGCCACCGCTAGCGGGAGTCCCCCAAACTACGAGCAGTACTTC. This codes for CATASGSPPNYEQYF.

CDR3 residues: CASSPLGGGSTDTQYF. CDR3 bases: TGTGCCAGCAGTCCCCTGGGAGGGGGTAGCACAGATACGCAGTATTTT. This chain connects TRBV27 to TRBJ2-3; D is perhaps TRBD2 (7 bases). The CDR3 runs 16 residues. V was clipped by 5 bases and J by 0 bases, with 15 bases between them. The germline CDR1 and CDR2 sequences are MNHEY and SMNVEV (reference sequence).

This sequence joins TRBV19 and TRBJ1-1; no firm D call. Germline CDR1 LNHDA, CDR2 SQIVND (reference sequence). With 3 bases removed from V and 1 base from J, the gap between germline ends came to 9 bases. The CDR3 contains 14 residues. The CDR3 loop is CASSISTANTEAFF. The CDR3 DNA sequence: TGTGCCAGTAGTATTTCAACAGCGAACACTGAAGCTTTCTTT.